The present T cell receptor beta chain was sequenced within a study of T cell responses to AZD1222 COVID-19 vaccine. Method: immunoSEQ multiplex PCR; TCRdb's copy keeps in-frame clones and lacks some. The repertoire holds some 150,000 clones, with approximately 78% as singletons. In germline, CDR1 is MNHEY, CDR2 SVGAGI. This CDR3 spans 15 amino acids. V gave up 7 bases and J gave up 3 bases, with 16 bases separating them. The material was peripheral blood, obtained on day 0 of MenACWY control vaccination. The genes are TRBV6-5 and TRBJ1-3, with D unresolved. This receptor was obtained from an adult in good health. The CDR3 is CASTDPPWGGNTIYF. The CDR3 nucleotides are TGTGCCAGCACCGACCCTCCTTGGGGTGGAAACACCATATATTTT.